The clone carrying this T cell receptor (beta chain) was picked up a small number of times. The target antigen is unknown. The CDR3 consists of 13 residues. V dropped 6 bases and J dropped 10; count of bases not matched to a gene: 5. Germline CDR1 is MNHEY and CDR2 is SVGAGI. Clones were read by immunoSEQ multiplex PCR, and TCRdb kept only the in-frame ones, dropping some. The data contain under 300,000 clones, around 91% of them singletons. These data belong to a study of cytomegalovirus exposure and HLA in healthy donors. Whole-study results and caveats: It was reportedly the case that the classifier diagnosed cytomegalovirus status with high specificity and sensitivity.

J is TRBJ1-6 and V is TRBV6-5; TRBD1 agrees at 8 bases. The TCR comes from a woman aged 18-35 years in good health and CMV-seronegative. Sequencing used PBMCs. Written as DNA, the CDR3 is TGTGCCAGCAGCTCAGACAGGGGATCACCCCTCCACTTT. This gives the protein CASSSDRGSPLHF.